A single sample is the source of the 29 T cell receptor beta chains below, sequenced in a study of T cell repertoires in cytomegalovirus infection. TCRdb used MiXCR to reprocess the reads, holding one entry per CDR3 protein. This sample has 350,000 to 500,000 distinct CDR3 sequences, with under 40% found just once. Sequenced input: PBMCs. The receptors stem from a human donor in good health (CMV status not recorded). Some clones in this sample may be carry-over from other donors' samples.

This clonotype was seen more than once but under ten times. The CDR3 DNA is TGTGCCAGCGCCCTGGGGGGGTTCCAGCCCCAGCATTTT. Protein sequence: CASALGGFQPQHF. The rearrangement uses TRBV27 and TRBJ1-5; TRBD1 might be the D (5 bases). The V end lost 8 bases, the J end lost 7 bases, and 15 bases lay between the germline ends. The CDR3 is 13 amino acids. The germline CDR1 and CDR2 sequences are MNHEY and SMNVEV (reference sequence).

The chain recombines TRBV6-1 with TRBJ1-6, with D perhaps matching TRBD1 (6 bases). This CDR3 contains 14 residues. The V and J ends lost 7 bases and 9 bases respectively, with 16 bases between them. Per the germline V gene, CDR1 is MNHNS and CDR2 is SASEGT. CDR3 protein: CASTEWGHVSPLHF. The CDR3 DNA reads TGTGCCAGCACCGAGTGGGGACATGTTTCACCCCTCCACTTT.

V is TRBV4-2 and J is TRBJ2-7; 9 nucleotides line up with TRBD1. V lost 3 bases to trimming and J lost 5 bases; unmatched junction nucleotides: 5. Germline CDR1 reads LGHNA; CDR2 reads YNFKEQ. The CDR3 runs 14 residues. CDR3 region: CASSQTGGVDEQYF. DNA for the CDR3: TGTGCCAGCAGCCAGACAGGGGGTGTCGACGAGCAGTACTTC.

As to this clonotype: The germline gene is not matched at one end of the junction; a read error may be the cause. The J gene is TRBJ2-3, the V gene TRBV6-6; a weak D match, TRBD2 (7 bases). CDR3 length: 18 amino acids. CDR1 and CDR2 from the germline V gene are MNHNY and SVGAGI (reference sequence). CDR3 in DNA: TGTGCAAGCAGTTACCCCGCTCTCCAGGGGACTAACACAGCTACGCAGTATTTT. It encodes CASSYPALQGTNTATQYF.

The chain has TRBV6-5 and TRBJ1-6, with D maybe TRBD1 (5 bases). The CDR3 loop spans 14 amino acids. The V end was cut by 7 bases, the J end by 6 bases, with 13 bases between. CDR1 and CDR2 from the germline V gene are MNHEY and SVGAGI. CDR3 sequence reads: CASTRDGTNSPLHF. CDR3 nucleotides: TGTGCCAGCACGCGGGACGGTACTAATTCACCCCTCCACTTT.

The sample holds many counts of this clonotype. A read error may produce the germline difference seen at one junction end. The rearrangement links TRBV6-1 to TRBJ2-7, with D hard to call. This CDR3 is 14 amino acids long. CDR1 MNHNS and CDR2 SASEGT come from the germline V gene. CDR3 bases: TGTGCCAGCACTGAAGACACCTATCCCTACGAGCAGTACTTC. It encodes CASTEDTYPYEQYF.

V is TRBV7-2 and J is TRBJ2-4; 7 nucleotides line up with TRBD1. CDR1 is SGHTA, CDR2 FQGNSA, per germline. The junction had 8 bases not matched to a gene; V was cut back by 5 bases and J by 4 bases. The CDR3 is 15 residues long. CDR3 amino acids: CASSAPGTAKNIQYF. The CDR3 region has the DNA TGTGCCAGCAGCGCTCCTGGGACAGCAAAAAACATTCAGTACTTC.

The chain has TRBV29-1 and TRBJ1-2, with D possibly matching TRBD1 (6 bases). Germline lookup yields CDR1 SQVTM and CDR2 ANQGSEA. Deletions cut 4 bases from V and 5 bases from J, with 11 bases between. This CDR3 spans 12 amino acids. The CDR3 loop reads CSVGQDMYGYTF. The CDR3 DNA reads TGCAGCGTTGGACAGGATATGTATGGCTACACCTTC.

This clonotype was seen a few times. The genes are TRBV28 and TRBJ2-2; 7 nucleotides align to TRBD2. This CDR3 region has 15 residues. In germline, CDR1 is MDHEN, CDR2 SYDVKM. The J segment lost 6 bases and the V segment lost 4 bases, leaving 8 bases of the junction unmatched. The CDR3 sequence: CASSYQRGMAGELFF. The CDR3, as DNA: TGTGCCAGCAGTTACCAGCGGGGCATGGCCGGGGAGCTGTTTTTT.

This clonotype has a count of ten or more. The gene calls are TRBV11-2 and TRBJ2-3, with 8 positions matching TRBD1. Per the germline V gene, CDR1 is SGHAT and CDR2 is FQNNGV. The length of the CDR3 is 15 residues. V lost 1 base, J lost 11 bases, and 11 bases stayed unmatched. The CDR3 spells CASSLAGGAVEKQYF. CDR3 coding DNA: TGTGCCAGCAGCTTAGCAGGGGGCGCCGTGGAGAAGCAGTATTTT.

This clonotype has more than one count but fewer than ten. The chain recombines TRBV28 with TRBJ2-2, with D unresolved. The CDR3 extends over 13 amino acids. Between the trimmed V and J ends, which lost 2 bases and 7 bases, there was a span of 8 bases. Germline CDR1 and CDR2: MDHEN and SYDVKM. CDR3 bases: TGTGCCAGCAGTTTACTGGGCAACGGGGAGCTGTTTTTT. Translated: CASSLLGNGELFF. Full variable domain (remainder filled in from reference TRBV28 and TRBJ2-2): DVKVTQSSRYLVKRTGEKVFLECVQDMDHENMFWYRQDPGLGLRLIYFSYDVKMKEKGDIPEGYSVSREKKERFSLILESASTNQTSMYLCASSLLGNGELFFGEGSRLTVL.

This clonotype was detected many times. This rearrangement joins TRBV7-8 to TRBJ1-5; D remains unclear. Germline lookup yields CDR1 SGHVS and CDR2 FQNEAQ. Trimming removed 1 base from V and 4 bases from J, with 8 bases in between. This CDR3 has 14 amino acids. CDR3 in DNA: TGTGCCAGCAGCTTAGTAGGATTGAATCAGCCCCAGCATTTT. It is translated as CASSLVGLNQPQHF.

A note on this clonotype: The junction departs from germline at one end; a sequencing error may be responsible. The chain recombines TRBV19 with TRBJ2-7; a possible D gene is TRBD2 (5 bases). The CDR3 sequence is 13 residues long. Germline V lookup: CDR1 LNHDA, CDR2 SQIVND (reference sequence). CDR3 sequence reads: CASSTSGAYEQYF. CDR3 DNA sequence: TGTGCCAGCAGTACGAGCGGAGCCTACGAGCAGTACTTC. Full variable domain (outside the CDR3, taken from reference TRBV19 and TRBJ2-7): DGGITQSPKYLFRKEGQNVTLSCEQNLNHDAMYWYRQDPGQGLRLIYYSQIVNDFQKGDIAEGYSVSREKKESFPLTVTSAQKNPTAFYLCASSTSGAYEQYFGPGTRLTVT.

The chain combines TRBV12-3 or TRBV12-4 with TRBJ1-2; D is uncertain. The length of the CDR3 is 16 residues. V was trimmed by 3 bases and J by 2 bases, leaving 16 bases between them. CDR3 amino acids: CASSFRGGIGNYGYTF. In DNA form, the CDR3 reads TGTGCCAGCAGTTTCAGAGGAGGGATAGGCAACTATGGCTACACCTTC.

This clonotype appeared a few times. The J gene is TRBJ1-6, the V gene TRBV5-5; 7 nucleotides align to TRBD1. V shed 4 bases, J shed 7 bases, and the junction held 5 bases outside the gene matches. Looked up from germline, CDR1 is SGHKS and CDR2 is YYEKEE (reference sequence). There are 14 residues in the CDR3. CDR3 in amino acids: CASSLDRENSPLHF. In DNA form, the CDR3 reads TGTGCCAGCAGCCTAGACAGGGAAAATTCACCCCTCCACTTT.

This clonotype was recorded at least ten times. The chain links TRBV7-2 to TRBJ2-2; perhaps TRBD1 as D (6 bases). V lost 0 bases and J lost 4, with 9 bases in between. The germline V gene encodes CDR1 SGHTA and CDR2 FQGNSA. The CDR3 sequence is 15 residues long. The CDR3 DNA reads TGTGCCAGCAGCTTAGCGGCAGGGGTCACCGGGGAGCTGTTTTTT. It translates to CASSLAAGVTGELFF.

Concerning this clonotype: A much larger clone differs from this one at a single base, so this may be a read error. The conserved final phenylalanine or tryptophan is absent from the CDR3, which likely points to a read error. CDR3 loop: CASSRGQGTYEQYL. In nucleotides, the CDR3 is TGTGCCAGCAGTAGAGGACAGGGAACGTACGAGCAGTACTTA. This rearrangement joins TRBV6-2 or TRBV6-3 to TRBJ2-7, with 8 bases matching TRBD1. V trimming: 5 bases; J trimming: 4 bases; junction bases outside the gene matches: 7. This CDR3 region has 14 residues. Germline CDR1 and CDR2: MNHEY and SVGEGT.

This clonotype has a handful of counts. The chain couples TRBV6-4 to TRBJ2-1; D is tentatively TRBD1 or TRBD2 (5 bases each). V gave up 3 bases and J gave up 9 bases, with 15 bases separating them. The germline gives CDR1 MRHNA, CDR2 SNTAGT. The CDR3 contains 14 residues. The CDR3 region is CASSEGLAGGEQFF. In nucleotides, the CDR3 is TGTGCCAGCAGTGAAGGACTGGCTGGGGGTGAGCAGTTCTTC.

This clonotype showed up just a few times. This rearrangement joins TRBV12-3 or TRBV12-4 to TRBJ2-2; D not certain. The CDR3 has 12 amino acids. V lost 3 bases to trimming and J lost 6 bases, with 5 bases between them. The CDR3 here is CASSFVPGELFF. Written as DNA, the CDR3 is TGTGCCAGCAGTTTTGTCCCCGGGGAGCTGTTTTTT.

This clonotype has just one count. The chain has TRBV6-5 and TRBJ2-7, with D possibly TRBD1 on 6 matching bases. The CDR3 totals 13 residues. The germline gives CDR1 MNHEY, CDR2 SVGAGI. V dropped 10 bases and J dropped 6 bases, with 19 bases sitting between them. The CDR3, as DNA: TGTGCCACCCAGGGGCGAGTAGGATCCGAGCAGTACTTC. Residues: CATQGRVGSEQYF.

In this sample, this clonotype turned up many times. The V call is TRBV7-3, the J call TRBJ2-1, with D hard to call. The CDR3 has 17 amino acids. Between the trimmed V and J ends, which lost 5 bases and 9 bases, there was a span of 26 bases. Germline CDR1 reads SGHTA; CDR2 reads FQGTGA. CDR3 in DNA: TGTGCCAGCAGCCCCGGGTCTATAGTGGTGGGTCACCGTGAGCAGTTCTTC. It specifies CASSPGSIVVGHREQFF.

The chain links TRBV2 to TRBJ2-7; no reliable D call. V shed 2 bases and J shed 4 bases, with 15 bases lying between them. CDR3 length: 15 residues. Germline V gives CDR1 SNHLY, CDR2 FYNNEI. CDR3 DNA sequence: TGTGCCAGCAGTGAATGGCCAGGTAATGGGTACGAGCAGTACTTC. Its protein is CASSEWPGNGYEQYF.

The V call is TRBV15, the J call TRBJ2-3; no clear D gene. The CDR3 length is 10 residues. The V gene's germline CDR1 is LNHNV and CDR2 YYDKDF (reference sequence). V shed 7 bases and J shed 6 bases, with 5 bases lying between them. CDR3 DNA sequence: TGTGCCACCATGGGGGATACGCAGTATTTT. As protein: CATMGDTQYF.

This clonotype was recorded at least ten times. CDR3 sequence (DNA): TGTGCCAGCAGCCTATACAGGGGCGGCTACACCTTC. Translated, it gives CASSLYRGGYTF. The gene calls are TRBV28 and TRBJ1-2, with 7 bases aligning to TRBD1. Germline values: CDR1 MDHEN, CDR2 SYDVKM. The CDR3 runs 12 residues. J gave up 8 bases and V 6 bases, and 6 bases lay outside the gene matches.

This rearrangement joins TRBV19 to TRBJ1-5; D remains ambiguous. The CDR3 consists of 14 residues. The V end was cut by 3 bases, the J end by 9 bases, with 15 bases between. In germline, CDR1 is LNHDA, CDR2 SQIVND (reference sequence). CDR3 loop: CASSITGTSGPQHF. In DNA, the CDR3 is TGTGCCAGTAGTATTACTGGTACCTCTGGGCCCCAGCATTTT. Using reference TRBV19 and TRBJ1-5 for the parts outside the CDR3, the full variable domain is DGGITQSPKYLFRKEGQNVTLSCEQNLNHDAMYWYRQDPGQGLRLIYYSQIVNDFQKGDIAEGYSVSREKKESFPLTVTSAQKNPTAFYLCASSITGTSGPQHFGDGTRLSIL.

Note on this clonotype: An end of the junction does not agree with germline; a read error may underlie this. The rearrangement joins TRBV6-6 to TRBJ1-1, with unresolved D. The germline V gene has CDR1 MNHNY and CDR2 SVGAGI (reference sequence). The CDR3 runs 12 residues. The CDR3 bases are TGTGCCAGCACTTACGACCCGGCGGACGCTTTCTTT. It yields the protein CASTYDPADAFF.

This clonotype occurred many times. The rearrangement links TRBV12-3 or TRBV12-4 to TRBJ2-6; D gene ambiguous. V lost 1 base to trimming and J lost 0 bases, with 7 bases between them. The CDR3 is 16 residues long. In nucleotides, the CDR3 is TGTGCCAGCAGTTTAGATTGGGTCTCTGGGGCCAACGTCCTGACTTTC. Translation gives CASSLDWVSGANVLTF.

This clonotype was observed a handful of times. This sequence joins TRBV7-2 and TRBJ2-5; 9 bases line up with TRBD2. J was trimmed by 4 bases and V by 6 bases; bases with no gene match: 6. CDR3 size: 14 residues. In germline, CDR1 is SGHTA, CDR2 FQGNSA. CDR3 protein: CASSYLAGRETQYF. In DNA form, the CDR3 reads TGTGCCAGCAGTTATCTAGCGGGGCGAGAGACCCAGTACTTC. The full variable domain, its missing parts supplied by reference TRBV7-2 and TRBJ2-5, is GAGVSQSPSNKVTEKGKDVELRCDPISGHTALYWYRQSLGQGLEFLIYFQGNSAPDKSGLPSDRFSAERTGGSVSTLTIQRTQQEDSAVYLCASSYLAGRETQYFGPGTRLLVL.

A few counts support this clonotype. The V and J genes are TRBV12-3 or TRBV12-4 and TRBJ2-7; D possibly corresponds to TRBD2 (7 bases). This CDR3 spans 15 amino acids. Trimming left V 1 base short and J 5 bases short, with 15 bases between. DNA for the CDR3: TGTGCCAGCAGTTTAGGGGGGGGGGCCCCCCACGAGCAGTACTTC. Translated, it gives CASSLGGGAPHEQYF.